This T cell receptor (beta chain) was observed in a study of regulatory T cells in long-lasting Graves disease (dated by TCRdb to 2020 to 2023). In terms of the full investigation: In the newly diagnosed Graves' disease group, patients had been taking antithyroid drugs for less than 3 months. Peripheral blood TCR sequencing and RNA sequencing compared persistent Graves' disease patients with newly diagnosed Graves' disease patients. The study was registered as a clinical trial and conducted in China. TCR sequencing covered 13 persistent and around 20 newly diagnosed Graves' disease patients, about 35 samples in total. General study outcomes and caveats: Preferential use of TRBV28, TRBJ1-2 and TRBJ2-5 was observed in persistent disease, whereas TRBV20-1 and TRBJ2-1 were favored in newly diagnosed disease. A larger number of public clonotypes was shared among persistent patients (around 2,500) than among newly diagnosed patients (roughly 980). Because the primary lesion, thyroid tissue, could not be accessed, the study looked at peripheral blood alone. The authors acknowledged the small sample size as a limitation that may reduce accuracy. Only the TCR beta chain was sequenced and analyzed. Persistent Graves' disease patients showed lower TCR Shannon entropy and fewer highly expanded clones than newly diagnosed patients, suggesting clonal expansion.

The sample's time point, from its label and the paper: newly diagnosed GD, antithyroid drugs for less than 3 months. RNA was extracted from PBMCs in TRIzol for both TCR sequencing and RNA sequencing. The diagnosis of Graves' disease followed American Thyroid Association guidelines. Recruitment of patients was carried out at an endocrinology department in Xi'an, China. From each patient, around 8.3 milliliters of peripheral blood was collected into an EDTA anticoagulant tube. Ficoll Paque Plus density gradient separation was used to isolate PBMCs, and no additional T cell sorting was done. An Agilent 2100 Bioanalyzer and agarose gel were used to check RNA quality, while a NanoDrop 2000 measured RNA concentration. As encoded in the germline V gene, CDR1 is SGHRS while CDR2 is YFSETQ. For this chain, trimming is 4 bases at the V end and 7 bases at the J end, and the number of junction bases without a gene match is 7. Measured from the cysteine to the phenylalanine, the CDR3 is 16 residues long. Only CDR3 DNA remains: 48 bases, in frame from the first base.

Libraries were prepared through multiplex PCR. Sequencing took place on an Illumina HiSeq 4000. CDR3 regions were amplified by Arm-PCR with iRepertoire HTBI primers to construct TCR beta libraries. Before sequencing, the PCR products underwent gel purification. Turning to the authors' computational methods: Gene usage analysis of CDR3 amino acid clonotypes relied on the approximately 60 TRBV and 12 to 15 TRBJ segments identified across samples. Filtered high-quality paired reads were merged into contigs using COPE and FqMerger. Contigs were aligned with BLAST to IMGT TRBV, TRBD and TRBJ reference genes, and CDR3 was defined per IMGT. Clonotypes above 0.1% frequency were classified as highly expanded clones. Repertoire diversity was measured by Shannon entropy, and V-J evenness by the Gini coefficient. Clonotypes shared by more than one individual were considered public. In TCRdb, the public reads were trimmed at Q25 with fastp and aligned with MiXCR, with productive beta chains retained. Each entry is one CDR3 protein sequence, shown with its most common DNA and genes. The V and J calls follow TCRdb's processing rather than the paper's. The sample contains about 540,000 distinct CDR3 sequences, roughly 13% of them found a single time. In total, the top ten clones hold roughly a tenth of the sample.

This clonotype was found many times. The antigen this receptor binds is unknown. No base-level quality is on record; no much larger clone is a single base apart. In addition, the sample was reused for a study of T cells in Graves' hyperthyroidism and ophthalmopathy. The second paper states: Graves' hyperthyroidism was defined as stable when no progression to ophthalmopathy occurred over 18 months of follow-up. The hyperthyroidism patients were between 18 and 65 years old and newly diagnosed, with a disease duration of less than 2 months. The study excluded patients with uncontrolled infections, other autoimmune diseases, pregnancy or lactation. Diagnoses relied on clinical symptoms, serum thyroxine and TRAb, thyroid ultrasound and orbital computed tomography. The first round of RT-PCR for the TCR CDR3 was performed with the HTBI primer set and the Qiagen OneStep RT-PCR kit. Blood samples also contained most of the expanded thyroid clonotypes (frequency above 0.001), which suggests that blood repertoires may reflect thyroid immune responses. In cross-validation, a model built on a 13 V-J signature told ophthalmopathy apart from stable hyperthyroidism with approximately 90% sensitivity and roughly 83% specificity, and in testing the same model reached 80%/75%. During validation, the model predicted progression to ophthalmopathy a median of about 5.9 months ahead of onset, with 70.59% sensitivity and 72.22% specificity. To identify TCR V-J signatures that set the groups apart, the researchers used a discovery cohort of approximately 98 patients, made up of 43 with Graves' ophthalmopathy and 55 to 65 with stable Graves' hyperthyroidism. Prospective prediction of ophthalmopathy was tested in an independent validation cohort of 18 to 20 hyperthyroidism patients and some 17 patients who later progressed to ophthalmopathy. The roughly 99 discovery patients were divided at random into training and test sets in a 7:3 ratio. In addition, the study compared T-cell repertoires in thyroid tissue and in blood from roughly six Graves' hyperthyroidism patients. Once sampling was done, hyperthyroidism patients were given methimazole at a starting dose of 30 mg daily, whereas ophthalmopathy patients were given high-dose intravenous methylprednisolone. The libraries were constructed in a second round of multiplex PCR and then size-selected and purified. The libraries were sequenced on an Illumina HiSeq2000 using paired-end 100 bp reads. SOAPnuke was used to process the raw data, with reads discarded if the reads contained adapters or uncalled bases, had a mean Phred below 15, or lacked an exact constant-primer or identifier match. High-quality paired reads were merged using COPE v1.2.5, and each unique nucleotide sequence was defined as a clonotype. Clonotypes were aligned to IMGT TRBV, TRBD and TRBJ reference segments using MiTCR v1.1. Only V-J combinations with frequency above 0.0001, covering roughly 99% of repertoires, were analysed. The TCS score was defined as the ratio of F50 (clonal expansion) to E x V (chaos), calculated using BLOSUM62-based TCRdist between CDR3 peptides within each V-J. Welch's t-statistics and random forest reduced around 520 V-J features to 10 to 15, which were used in a naive Bayes classifier (R e1071). No statistical method was used to fix the sample size in advance, and group allocation was not hidden from the investigators. The paper reports TCR Vbeta CDR3 sequencing of roughly 140 peripheral blood samples: some 44 ophthalmopathy, about 75 hyperthyroidism and approximately 17 progressor patients.

Sequences were derived from peripheral blood mononuclear cells (PBMCs), sampled at new diagnosis, from a patient treated with antithyroid drugs. This TCR was sampled from a young man with Graves disease. Donor details come from another sample of the same person, matched by shared clones. The sequence links TRBV5-1 to TRBJ2-1, with 14 bases in between that match TRBD2. The nucleotides read TGCGCCAGCAGCCCCGGGACTAGCGGGAGTATGAATGAGCAGTTCTTC. Translated, this is CASSPGTSGSMNEQFF.